The 25 T cell receptor beta chains below were found in one sample sequenced in a study of T cells after posttransplantation cyclophosphamide. Sequencing was performed with immunoSEQ multiplex PCR; in TCRdb, only in-frame clones are kept and a portion is missing. The specimen has 35,000 to 40,000 clones, none found just once. Sequencing input: PBMCs. The receptors shown here come from a man aged 30 to 45 in good health and a related stem cell transplant donor.

This clone was observed a handful of times. The V gene is TRBV29-1, the J gene TRBJ2-7, with D possibly called TRBD1 or TRBD2 (5 bases each). V lost 6 bases, J lost 0 bases, and 18 bases lay in between. The V gene's germline CDR1 is SQVTM and CDR2 ANQGSEA. This CDR3 contains 15 residues. The CDR3 loop reads CSVLLRVGGSYEQYF. Written as DNA, the CDR3 is TGCAGCGTCCTACTCAGGGTAGGAGGCTCCTACGAGCAGTACTTC.

This clone was seen many times. The rearrangement uses TRBV4-2 and TRBJ2-5, with 10 bases matching TRBD2. The CDR3 length is 17 residues. J was trimmed by 0 bases and V by 1 base; bases with no gene match: 5. Germline V lookup: CDR1 LGHNA, CDR2 YNFKEQ. The CDR3 region is CASSQVGSGGYQETQYF. CDR3 coding DNA: TGTGCCAGCAGCCAAGTGGGTAGCGGGGGGTACCAAGAGACCCAGTACTTC.

This clone was recorded at least ten times. The genes are TRBV5-6 and TRBJ2-5; 9 positions agree with TRBD1. The V segment lost 3 bases and the J segment 4 bases; nucleotides outside the gene matches: 10. CDR3 length: 16 amino acids. Germline V CDR1 and CDR2: SGHDT, YYEEEE. The CDR3 loop is CASSSGTGLSTETQYF. The CDR3 DNA sequence: TGTGCCAGCAGCTCTGGGACAGGGCTCTCCACAGAGACCCAGTACTTC.

This clone was observed at least ten times. The rearrangement uses TRBV12-3 or TRBV12-4 and TRBJ1-4; the match to TRBD1 covers 9 bases. The CDR3 length is 14 residues. The V segment lost 5 bases and the J segment 6 bases; nucleotides outside the gene matches: 4. CDR3 DNA sequence: TGTGCCAGCAGTCACCGGGACAGGGATGAAAAACTGTTTTTT. This translates into CASSHRDRDEKLFF.

This clone came up many times. The rearrangement uses TRBV24-1 and TRBJ1-4; 9 bases agree with TRBD1. CDR1 and CDR2 (germline): KGHDR, SFDVKD. V trimming: 7 bases; J trimming: 6 bases; junction bases outside the gene matches: 8. The CDR3 spans 15 residues. This chain's CDR3 is CATSYRDRVHEKLFF. CDR3 in DNA: TGTGCCACCAGCTACCGGGACAGGGTTCATGAAAAACTGTTTTTT.

This clone was detected many times. The chain recombines TRBV7-9 with TRBJ1-1; no definite D call. Deletions cut 5 bases from V and 0 bases from J, with 7 bases between. The CDR3 has 13 amino acids. Germline CDR1 SEHNR, CDR2 FQNEAQ (reference sequence). This CDR3 is CASSIFMNTEAFF. The CDR3 nucleotides read TGTGCCAGCAGCATCTTTATGAACACTGAAGCTTTCTTT.

In its sample, this clone was seen many times. The rearrangement joins TRBV6-1 to TRBJ1-1; 7 bases are shared with TRBD1. Germline V gene lookup returns CDR1 MNHNS and CDR2 SASEGT. With V trimmed by 2 bases and J by 5 bases, 5 bases remained unmatched. The CDR3 has 14 residues. CDR3 sequence (DNA): TGTGCCAGCAGTGAAACGCCAGGGGGGACTGAAGCTTTCTTT. Encoded protein: CASSETPGGTEAFF.

This clone was detected many times. The V gene is TRBV5-1, the J gene TRBJ2-7; TRBD1 matches 11 bases. Germline CDR1 SGHRS, CDR2 YFSETQ. The CDR3 loop spans 15 amino acids. The J segment lost 5 bases and the V segment lost 6 bases, leaving 10 bases of the junction unmatched. The CDR3 sequence is CASTLSRDRGNEQYF. CDR3 in DNA: TGCGCCAGCACCCTGTCCCGGGACAGGGGGAACGAGCAGTACTTC.

The rearrangement links TRBV7-8 to TRBJ2-2; 8 bases line up with TRBD1. Germline trimming cut 5 bases from V and 6 bases from J; bases unmatched to any gene: 11. The CDR3 sequence is 16 residues long. CDR1 and CDR2 from the germline V gene are SGHVS and FQNEAQ. The CDR3 sequence: CASSVDRGPKPGELFF. CDR3 DNA sequence: TGTGCCAGCAGCGTCGACAGGGGCCCTAAACCCGGGGAGCTGTTTTTT.

This clone was recorded many times. V usage is TRBV7-9 and J usage is TRBJ1-4; 11 nucleotides align to TRBD1. Trimming took 2 bases from V and 7 from J; bases not matched to a gene: 3. CDR1 is SEHNR, CDR2 FQNEAQ, per germline (reference sequence). The CDR3 spans 15 residues. The DNA for the CDR3 is TGTGCCAGCAGCTTATCCGGGACAGGGGGTGAAAAACTGTTTTTT. Its protein product is CASSLSGTGGEKLFF.

This clone occurred many times. This chain uses TRBV5-4 with TRBJ2-2; maybe TRBD1 (5 bases). Per the germline V gene, CDR1 is SGHNT and CDR2 is YYREEE (reference sequence). This CDR3 contains 16 residues. V lost 3 bases and J 6 bases, leaving 18 bases between the germline ends. CDR3 nucleotides: TGTGCCAGCAGCTCCTCCACCGGGCGCAGGGCCGGGGAGCTGTTTTTT. Its protein product is CASSSSTGRRAGELFF.

Only a few counts were recorded for this clone. V gene TRBV28 combines with J gene TRBJ2-3; 7 nucleotides align to TRBD2. This CDR3 is built from 15 residues. The trim removed 6 bases at V and 2 bases at J, leaving 8 bases unmatched. Germline-derived CDR1 and CDR2 are MDHEN and SYDVKM. CDR3 DNA: TGTGCCAGCAGCCCTGGGGGGGGTGCCACAGATACGCAGTATTTT. Its translation is CASSPGGGATDTQYF.

This clone was recorded many times. The chain employs TRBV4-1 and TRBJ1-4; D perhaps matches TRBD1 (5 bases). The germline gives CDR1 MGHRA, CDR2 YSYEKL. V lost 0 bases and J 4 bases, leaving 15 bases between the germline ends. This CDR3 has 17 residues. The CDR3 sequence is CASSQEAGAGNNEKLFF. CDR3 in DNA: TGCGCCAGCAGCCAAGAAGCTGGGGCAGGGAATAATGAAAAACTGTTTTTT.

This clone was observed many times. J is TRBJ2-1 and V is TRBV19; D unresolved. V lost 6 bases, J lost 0 bases, and 9 bases lay in between. In germline, CDR1 is LNHDA, CDR2 SQIVND (reference sequence). This CDR3 spans 14 amino acids. Here the CDR3 reads CASRETHSYNEQFF. The CDR3 region has the DNA TGTGCCAGTAGGGAGACTCACTCCTACAATGAGCAGTTCTTC.

Ten or more counts support this clone. The rearrangement joins TRBV5-6 to TRBJ2-7, with 8 bases lining up with TRBD1. The germline V gene encodes CDR1 SGHDT and CDR2 YYEEEE. There are 15 residues in the CDR3. Losses at the gene ends were 3 bases for V and 3 bases for J; bases not matched to a gene: 8. The CDR3 reads CASSSGGQGIYEQYF. CDR3 nucleotides: TGTGCCAGCAGCTCCGGAGGACAGGGAATCTACGAGCAGTACTTC.

This clone was recorded at least ten times. The chain couples TRBV24-1 to TRBJ2-2; 12 bases line up with TRBD2. Trimming removed 1 base from V and 0 bases from J; junction bases left unmatched: 2. The CDR3 has 18 residues. The germline V gene has CDR1 KGHDR and CDR2 SFDVKD. The CDR3 loop reads CATSDLLAGGTNTGELFF. The CDR3 coding sequence is TGTGCCACCAGTGATTTACTAGCGGGGGGAACGAACACCGGGGAGCTGTTTTTT.

This clone was observed many times. This sequence joins TRBV18 and TRBJ1-3, with D maybe TRBD1 (5 bases). The germline V and J ends were trimmed by 1 base and 3 bases, with 10 bases remaining between them. The CDR3 has 15 amino acids. CDR1 and CDR2 (germline): KGHSH, LQKENI. CDR3 bases: TGTGCCAGCTCACCACAGGGGTCGGATGGAAACACCATATATTTT. This encodes CASSPQGSDGNTIYF.

This clone came up many times. Compared with germline, one end of the junction differs, possibly owing to a read error. The same CDR3 also results from other DNA sequences found in this sample. The J gene is TRBJ1-1, the V gene TRBV13, with 9 bases matching TRBD1. The length of the CDR3 is 18 residues. Germline CDR1 is PRHDT and CDR2 is FYEKMQ (reference sequence). CDR3 sequence reads: CASSLGGGTGSMNTEAFF. The CDR3 coding sequence is TGTGCCAGCAGCCTAGGGGGTGGGACAGGGTCGATGAACACTGAAGCTTTCTTT.

The sample holds many counts of this clone. The chain has TRBV6-2 or TRBV6-3 and TRBJ1-1, with D unresolved. Trimming left V 4 bases short and J 0 bases short, with 9 bases between. CDR3 length: 14 residues. Per the germline V gene, CDR1 is MNHEY and CDR2 is SVGEGT. In DNA, the CDR3 is TGTGCCAGCAGTTCTGCACAGATGAACACTGAAGCTTTCTTT. Amino acid sequence: CASSSAQMNTEAFF.

This clone was counted ten times or more. This CDR3 is CASSEADRVNSPLHF. The CDR3 DNA follows: TGTGCCAGCAGTGAAGCAGACAGGGTTAATTCACCCCTCCACTTT. The gene calls are TRBV6-1 and TRBJ1-6; 7 bases are a match to TRBD1. Germline V gives CDR1 MNHNS, CDR2 SASEGT. This CDR3 has 15 residues. The ends lost 0 bases at V and 6 bases at J; junction bases unmatched: 2.

This clone was found many times. This sequence joins TRBV24-1 and TRBJ1-1; 7 bases match TRBD1. The trim removed 2 bases at V and 8 bases at J, leaving 4 bases unmatched. Per the germline V gene, CDR1 is KGHDR and CDR2 is SFDVKD. The CDR3 is 13 amino acids. CDR3 nucleotide sequence: TGTGCCACCAGTGATTCCGTACAGGGGGAAGCTTTCTTT. Translated: CATSDSVQGEAFF.

This clone was counted ten times or more. This sequence joins TRBV13 and TRBJ2-7; 10 nucleotides line up with TRBD2. The CDR3 extends over 14 amino acids. J gave up 7 bases and V 6 bases, and 9 bases lay outside the gene matches. The germline V gene has CDR1 PRHDT and CDR2 FYEKMQ (reference sequence). CDR3 DNA: TGTGCCAGCAGACCAAGCGGGGGGGCGAGGGAGCAGTACTTC. Translated: CASRPSGGAREQYF.

J is TRBJ2-5 and V is TRBV9; 8 bases agree with TRBD1. The CDR3 runs to 15 residues. Germline V gives CDR1 SGDLS, CDR2 YYNGEE. V lost 0 bases to trimming and J lost 0 bases; unmatched junction nucleotides: 1. The CDR3 region has the DNA TGTGCCAGCAGCGTAGGACAGGGGAACCAAGAGACCCAGTACTTC. This translates into CASSVGQGNQETQYF. The variable domain in full, with the rest retrieved from reference TRBV9 and TRBJ2-5, is DSGVTQTPKHLITATGQRVTLRCSPRSGDLSVYWYQQSLDQGLQFLIQYYNGEERAKGNILERFSAQQFPDLHSELNLSSLELGDSALYFCASSVGQGNQETQYFGPGTRLLVL.

Ten or more counts support this clone. This sequence joins TRBV6-2 or TRBV6-3 and TRBJ1-2; possibly TRBD1 for D (6 bases). The CDR3 loop spans 13 amino acids. Germline V CDR1 and CDR2: MNHEY, SVGEGT. The V end was cut by 5 bases, the J end by 3 bases, with 10 bases between. For the CDR3, the DNA is TGTGCCAGCAGTAACAGGGTACACTATGGCTACACCTTC. Translated: CASSNRVHYGYTF.

This clone has a handful of counts. The chain links TRBV2 to TRBJ2-5; D call uncertain. The CDR3 is 13 amino acids. V lost 4 bases and J lost 2, with 8 bases in between. Germline V gene lookup returns CDR1 SNHLY and CDR2 FYNNEI. CDR3 sequence reads: CASSVEAQETQYF. The CDR3 region has the DNA TGTGCCAGCAGTGTTGAGGCTCAAGAGACCCAGTACTTC.